This T cell receptor beta chain is from a study of cytomegalovirus exposure and HLA in healthy donors. Germline V gives CDR1 SGDLS, CDR2 YYNGEE. The V and J ends lost 0 bases and 2 bases respectively, with 10 bases between them. The CDR3 has 15 residues. Whole-study findings and limits: In vitro testing confirmed a few CMV-associated chains as specific for CMV antigens.

This table comes from immunoSEQ multiplex PCR, and its TCRdb copy is limited to in-frame clones, with some not included. The table has around 160,000 clones, less than 90% seen once; the top ten hold around 9.6%. Turning to this clone: Its cognate antigen is unknown.

Sequencing was carried out using PBMCs. J is TRBJ2-3 and V is TRBV9; no clear D gene. The source is a man younger than 45 in good health and CMV-seropositive. The CDR3 region has the DNA TGTGCCAGCAGCGTAGCGACTGCCAACACAGATACGCAGTATTTT. Its translation is CASSVATANTDTQYF.